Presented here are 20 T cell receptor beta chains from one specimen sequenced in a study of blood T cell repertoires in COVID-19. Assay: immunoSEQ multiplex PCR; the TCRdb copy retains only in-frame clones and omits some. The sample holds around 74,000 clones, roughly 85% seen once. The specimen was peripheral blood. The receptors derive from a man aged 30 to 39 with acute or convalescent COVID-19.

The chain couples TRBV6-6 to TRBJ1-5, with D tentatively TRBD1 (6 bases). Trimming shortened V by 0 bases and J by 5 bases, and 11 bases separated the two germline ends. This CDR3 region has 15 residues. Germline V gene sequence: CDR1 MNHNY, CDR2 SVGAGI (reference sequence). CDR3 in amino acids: CASSYSVGGDQPQHF. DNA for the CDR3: TGTGCCAGCAGTTACTCTGTAGGGGGTGATCAGCCCCAGCATTTT.

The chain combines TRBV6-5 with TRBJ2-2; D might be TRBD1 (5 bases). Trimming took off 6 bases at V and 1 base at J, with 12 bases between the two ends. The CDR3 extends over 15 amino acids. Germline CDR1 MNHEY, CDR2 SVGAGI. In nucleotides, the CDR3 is TGTGCCAGCAGGATGGGGCGCCGGAACACCGGGGAGCTGTTTTTT. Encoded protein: CASRMGRRNTGELFF.

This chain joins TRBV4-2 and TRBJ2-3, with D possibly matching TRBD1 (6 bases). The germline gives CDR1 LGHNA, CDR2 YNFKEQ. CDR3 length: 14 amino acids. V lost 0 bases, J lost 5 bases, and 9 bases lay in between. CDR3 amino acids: CASSQEGGIDTQYF. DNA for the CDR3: TGTGCCAGCAGCCAAGAAGGGGGTATAGATACGCAGTATTTT.

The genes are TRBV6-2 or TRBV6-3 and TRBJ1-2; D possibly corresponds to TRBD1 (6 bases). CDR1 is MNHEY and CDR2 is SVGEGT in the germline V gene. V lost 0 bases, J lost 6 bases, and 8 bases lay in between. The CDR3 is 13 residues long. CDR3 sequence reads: CASSYSHRDGYTF. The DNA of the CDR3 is TGTGCCAGCAGTTACTCTCACAGGGATGGCTACACCTTC.

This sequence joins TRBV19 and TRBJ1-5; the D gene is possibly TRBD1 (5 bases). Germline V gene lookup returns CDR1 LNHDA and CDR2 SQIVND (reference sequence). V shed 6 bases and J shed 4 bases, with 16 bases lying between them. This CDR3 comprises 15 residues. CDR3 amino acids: CASSWGREGNQPQHF. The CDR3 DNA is TGTGCCAGTAGCTGGGGACGGGAGGGAAATCAGCCCCAGCATTTT.

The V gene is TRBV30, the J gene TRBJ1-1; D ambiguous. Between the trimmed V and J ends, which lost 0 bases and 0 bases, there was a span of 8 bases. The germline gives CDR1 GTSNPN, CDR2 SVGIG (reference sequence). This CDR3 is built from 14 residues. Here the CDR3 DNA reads TGTGCCTGGAGTGTAACGGGTCTGAACACTGAAGCTTTCTTT. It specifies CAWSVTGLNTEAFF.

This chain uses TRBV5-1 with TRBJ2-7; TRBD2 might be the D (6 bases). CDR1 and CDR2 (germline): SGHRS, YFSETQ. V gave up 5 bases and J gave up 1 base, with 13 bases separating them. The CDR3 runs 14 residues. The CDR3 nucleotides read TGCGCCAGCAGGTCTATGGCGGGGTCCTACGAGCAGTACTTC. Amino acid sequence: CASRSMAGSYEQYF.

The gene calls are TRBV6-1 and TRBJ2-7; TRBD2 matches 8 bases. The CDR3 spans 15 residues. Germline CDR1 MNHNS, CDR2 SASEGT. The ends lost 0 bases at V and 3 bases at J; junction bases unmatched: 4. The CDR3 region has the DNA TGTGCCAGCAGTGAAGCGTCCACTAGCGGCTACGAGCAGTACTTC. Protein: CASSEASTSGYEQYF.

The CDR3 spells CASSQVVREVEWDTQYF. CDR3 in DNA: TGTGCCAGCAGCCAAGTAGTGCGGGAGGTCGAATGGGATACGCAGTATTTT. The chain employs TRBV3-1 (or the pseudogene TRBV3-2) and TRBJ2-3; 8 bases are shared with TRBD2. The germline V gene encodes CDR1 LGHDT and CDR2 YNNKEL (reference sequence). The V and J ends lost 1 base and 6 bases, in that order; junction bases with no gene match: 12. CDR3 size: 17 residues.

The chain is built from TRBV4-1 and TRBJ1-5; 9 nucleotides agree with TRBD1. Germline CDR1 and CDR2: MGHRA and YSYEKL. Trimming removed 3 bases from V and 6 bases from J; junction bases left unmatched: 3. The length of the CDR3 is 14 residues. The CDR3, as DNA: TGCGCCAGCAGCCAGGACAGGGGAGCTCAGCCCCAGCATTTT. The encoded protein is CASSQDRGAQPQHF.

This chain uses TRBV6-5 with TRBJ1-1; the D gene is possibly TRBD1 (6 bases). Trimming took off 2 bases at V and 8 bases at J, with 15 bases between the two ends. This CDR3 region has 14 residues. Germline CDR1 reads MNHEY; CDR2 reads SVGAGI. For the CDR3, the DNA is TGTGCCAGCAGTTACCGAATCAGGGGTAGGGAAGCTTTCTTT. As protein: CASSYRIRGREAFF.

CDR3 coding DNA: TGCAGCGGGGACAGGGTCTTCGGGTTCAGAGATACGCAGTATTTT. Translating gives CSGDRVFGFRDTQYF. The chain links TRBV29-1 to TRBJ2-3, with 9 bases identical to TRBD1. V shed 7 bases and J 5 bases; nucleotides not matched to a gene: 13. In germline, CDR1 is SQVTM, CDR2 ANQGSEA. The CDR3 sequence is 15 residues long.

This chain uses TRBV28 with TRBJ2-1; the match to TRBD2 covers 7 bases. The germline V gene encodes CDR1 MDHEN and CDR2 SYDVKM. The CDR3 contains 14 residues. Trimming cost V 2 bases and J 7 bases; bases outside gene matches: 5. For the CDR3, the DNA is TGTGCCAGCAGTTTAGCGGGAGCCCTTAATGAGCAGTTCTTC. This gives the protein CASSLAGALNEQFF.

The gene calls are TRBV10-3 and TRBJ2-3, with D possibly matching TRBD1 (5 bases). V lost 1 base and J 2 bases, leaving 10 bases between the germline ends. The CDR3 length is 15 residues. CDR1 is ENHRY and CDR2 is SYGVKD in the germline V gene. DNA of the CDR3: TGTGCCATCAGTGAGTTGCAGGGCAACACAGATACGCAGTATTTT. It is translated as CAISELQGNTDTQYF.

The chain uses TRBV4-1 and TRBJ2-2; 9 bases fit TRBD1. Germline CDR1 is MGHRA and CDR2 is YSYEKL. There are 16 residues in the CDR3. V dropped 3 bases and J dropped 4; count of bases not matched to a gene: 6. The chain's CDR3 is CASSHNRGQGTGELFF. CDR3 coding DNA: TGCGCCAGCAGCCATAACAGGGGGCAGGGCACCGGGGAGCTGTTTTTT.

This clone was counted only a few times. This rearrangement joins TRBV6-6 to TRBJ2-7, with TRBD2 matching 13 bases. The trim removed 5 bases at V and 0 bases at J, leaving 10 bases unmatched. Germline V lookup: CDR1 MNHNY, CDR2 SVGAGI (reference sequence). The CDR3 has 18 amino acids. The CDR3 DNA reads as TGTGCCAGCAGTCCCCAAGGGACTAGCGGGACCAGCTCCTACGAGCAGTACTTC. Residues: CASSPQGTSGTSSYEQYF.

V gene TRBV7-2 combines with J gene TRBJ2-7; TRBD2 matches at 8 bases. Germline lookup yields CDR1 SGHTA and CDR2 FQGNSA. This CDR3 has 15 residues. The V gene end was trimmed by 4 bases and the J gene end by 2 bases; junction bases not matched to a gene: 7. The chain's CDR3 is CASSSWGAGAYEQYF. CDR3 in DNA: TGTGCCAGCAGCTCGTGGGGAGCGGGGGCCTACGAGCAGTACTTC.

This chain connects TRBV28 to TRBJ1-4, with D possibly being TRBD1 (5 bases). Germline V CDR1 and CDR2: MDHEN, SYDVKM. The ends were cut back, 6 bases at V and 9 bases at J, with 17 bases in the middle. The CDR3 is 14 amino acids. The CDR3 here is CASRSPWDSKKLFF. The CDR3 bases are TGTGCCAGCAGATCACCCTGGGACTCGAAAAAACTGTTTTTT. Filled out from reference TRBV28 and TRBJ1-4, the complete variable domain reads DVKVTQSSRYLVKRTGEKVFLECVQDMDHENMFWYRQDPGLGLRLIYFSYDVKMKEKGDIPEGYSVSREKKERFSLILESASTNQTSMYLCASRSPWDSKKLFFGSGTQLSVL.

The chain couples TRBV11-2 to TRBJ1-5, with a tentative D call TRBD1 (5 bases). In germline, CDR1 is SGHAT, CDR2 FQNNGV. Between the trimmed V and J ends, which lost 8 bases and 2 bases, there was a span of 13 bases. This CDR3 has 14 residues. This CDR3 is CASAPGGGNQPQHF. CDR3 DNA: TGTGCCAGCGCCCCCGGGGGTGGCAATCAGCCCCAGCATTTT. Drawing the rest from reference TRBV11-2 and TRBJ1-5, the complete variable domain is EAGVAQSPRYKIIEKRQSVAFWCNPISGHATLYWYQQILGQGPKLLIQFQNNGVVDDSQLPKDRFSAERLKGVDSTLKIQPAKLEDSAVYLCASAPGGGNQPQHFGDGTRLSIL.

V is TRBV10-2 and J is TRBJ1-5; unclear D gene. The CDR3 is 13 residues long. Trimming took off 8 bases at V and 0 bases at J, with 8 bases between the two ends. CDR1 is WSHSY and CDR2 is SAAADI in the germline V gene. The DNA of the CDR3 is TGCGCCAGCGCGAGCGGTAGCAATCAGCCCCAGCATTTT. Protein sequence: CASASGSNQPQHF.